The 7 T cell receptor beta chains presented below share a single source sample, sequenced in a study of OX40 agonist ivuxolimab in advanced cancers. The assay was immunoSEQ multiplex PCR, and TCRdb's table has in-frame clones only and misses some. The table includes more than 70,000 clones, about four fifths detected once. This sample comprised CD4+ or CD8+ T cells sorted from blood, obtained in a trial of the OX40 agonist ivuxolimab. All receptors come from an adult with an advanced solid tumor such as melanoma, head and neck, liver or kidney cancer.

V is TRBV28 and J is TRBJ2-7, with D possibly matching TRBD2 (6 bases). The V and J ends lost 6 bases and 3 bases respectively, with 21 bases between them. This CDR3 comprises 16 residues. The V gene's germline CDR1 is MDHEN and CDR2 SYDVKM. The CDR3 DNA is TGTGCCAGCAGCGGCGAACCAGCGGGTACTTTCTACGAGCAGTACTTC. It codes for CASSGEPAGTFYEQYF.

The CDR3 DNA follows: TGTGCCAGCAGCTTAAGGGGTGGGGCCCGCACAGATACGCAGTATTTT. As protein: CASSLRGGARTDTQYF. The J gene is TRBJ2-3, the V gene TRBV13; a possible D gene is TRBD1 (5 bases). Germline CDR1 PRHDT, CDR2 FYEKMQ (reference sequence). Trimming cost V 2 bases and J 1 base, with 13 bases left between them. This CDR3 has 16 amino acids.

CDR3 DNA: TGTGCCAGCAGTCTTCTGAACACCGGGGAGCTGTTTTTT. Residues: CASSLLNTGELFF. V usage is TRBV27 and J usage is TRBJ2-2; D is unclear. The ends were cut back, 5 bases at V and 1 base at J, with 5 bases in the middle. The CDR3 runs to 13 residues. CDR1 and CDR2 (germline): MNHEY, SMNVEV (reference sequence).

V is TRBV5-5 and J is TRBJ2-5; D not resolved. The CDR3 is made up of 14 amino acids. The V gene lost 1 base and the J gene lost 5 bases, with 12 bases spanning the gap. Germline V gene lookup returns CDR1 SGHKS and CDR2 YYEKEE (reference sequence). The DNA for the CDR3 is TGTGCCAGCAGCTTGTCGCTGCCCGAGGAGACCCAGTACTTC. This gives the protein CASSLSLPEETQYF.

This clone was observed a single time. The CDR3 here is CASSLVSGNYNEQFF. The CDR3 DNA reads as TGTGCCAGCAGCTTAGTGTCCGGGAACTACAATGAGCAGTTCTTC. The V gene is TRBV7-2, the J gene TRBJ2-1; perhaps TRBD2 as D (5 bases). The CDR3 sequence is 15 residues long. Germline V gene data show CDR1 as SGHTA and CDR2 as FQGNSA. The V gene lost 1 base and the J gene lost 3 bases, with 10 bases spanning the gap.

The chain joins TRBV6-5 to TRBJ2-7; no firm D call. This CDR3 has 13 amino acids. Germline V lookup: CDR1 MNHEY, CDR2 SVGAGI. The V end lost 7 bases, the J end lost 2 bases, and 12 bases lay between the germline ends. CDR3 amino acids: CASTDGAPYEQYF. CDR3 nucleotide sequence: TGTGCCAGCACGGACGGCGCCCCCTACGAGCAGTACTTC.

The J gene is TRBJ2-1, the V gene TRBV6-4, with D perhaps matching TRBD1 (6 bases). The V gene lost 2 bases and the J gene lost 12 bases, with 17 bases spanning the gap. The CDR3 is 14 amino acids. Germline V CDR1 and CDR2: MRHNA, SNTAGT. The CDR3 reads CASSDGGVYTGQFF. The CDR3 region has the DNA TGTGCCAGCAGTGACGGGGGCGTTTATACAGGGCAGTTCTTC.